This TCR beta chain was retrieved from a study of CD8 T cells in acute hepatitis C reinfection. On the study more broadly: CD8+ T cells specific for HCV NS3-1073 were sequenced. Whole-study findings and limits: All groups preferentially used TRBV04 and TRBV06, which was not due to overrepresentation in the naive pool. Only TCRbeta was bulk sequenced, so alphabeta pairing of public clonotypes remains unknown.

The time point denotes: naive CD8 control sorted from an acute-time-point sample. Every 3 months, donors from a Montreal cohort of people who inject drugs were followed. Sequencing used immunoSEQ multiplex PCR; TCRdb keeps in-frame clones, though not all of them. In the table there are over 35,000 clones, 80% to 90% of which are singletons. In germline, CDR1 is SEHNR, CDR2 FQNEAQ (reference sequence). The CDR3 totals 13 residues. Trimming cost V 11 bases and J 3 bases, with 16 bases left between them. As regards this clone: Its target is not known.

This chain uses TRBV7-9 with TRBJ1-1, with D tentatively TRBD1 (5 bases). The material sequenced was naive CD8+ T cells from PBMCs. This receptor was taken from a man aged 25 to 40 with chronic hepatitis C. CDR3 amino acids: CAWIQERDTEAFF. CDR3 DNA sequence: TGTGCCTGGATACAGGAGAGGGACACTGAAGCTTTCTTT.